The present TCR beta chain was sequenced within a study of T cells in Graves' hyperthyroidism and ophthalmopathy. V lost 5 bases and J 9 bases, leaving 25 bases between the germline ends. CDR1 and CDR2 (germline): MDHEN, SYDVKM. This CDR3 is built from 16 residues. The study's findings and limits: A 13 V-J model separated ophthalmopathy from stable hyperthyroidism.

In regard to this clonotype: Its antigen remains unknown.

The investigators amplified TCR beta CDR3 regions from RNA transcripts. Primed by the HTBI set, a first-round RT-PCR was run on the TCR CDR3. One entry per CDR3 protein results from TCRdb running MiXCR on the multiplex PCR reads. The sample shows about 280,000 distinct CDR3 sequences, 25% of them seen only once. This clonotype was obtained from a man aged 35-49 years with Graves' hyperthyroidism that later progressed to Graves' ophthalmopathy. J is TRBJ2-5 and V is TRBV28, with D possibly matching TRBD2 (6 bases). Sequenced: blood. The CDR3 DNA follows: TGTGCCAGCAGTACCCCTGCTCGGGGGTATGAAGCGGCCCAGTACTTC. Its translation is CASSTPARGYEAAQYF.